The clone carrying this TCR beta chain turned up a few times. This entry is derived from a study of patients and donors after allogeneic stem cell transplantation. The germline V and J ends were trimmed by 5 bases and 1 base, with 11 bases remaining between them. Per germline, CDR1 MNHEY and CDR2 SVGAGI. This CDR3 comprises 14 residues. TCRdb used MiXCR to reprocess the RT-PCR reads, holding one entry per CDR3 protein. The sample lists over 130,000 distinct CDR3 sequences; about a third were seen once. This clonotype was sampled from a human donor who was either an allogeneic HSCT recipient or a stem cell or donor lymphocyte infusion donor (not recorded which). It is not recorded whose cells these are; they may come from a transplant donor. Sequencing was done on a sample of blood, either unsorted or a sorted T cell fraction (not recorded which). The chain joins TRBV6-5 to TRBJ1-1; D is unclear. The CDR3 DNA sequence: TGTGCCAGCAGTACCCCACGTAGGAACACTGAAGCTTTCTTT. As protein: CASSTPRRNTEAFF.